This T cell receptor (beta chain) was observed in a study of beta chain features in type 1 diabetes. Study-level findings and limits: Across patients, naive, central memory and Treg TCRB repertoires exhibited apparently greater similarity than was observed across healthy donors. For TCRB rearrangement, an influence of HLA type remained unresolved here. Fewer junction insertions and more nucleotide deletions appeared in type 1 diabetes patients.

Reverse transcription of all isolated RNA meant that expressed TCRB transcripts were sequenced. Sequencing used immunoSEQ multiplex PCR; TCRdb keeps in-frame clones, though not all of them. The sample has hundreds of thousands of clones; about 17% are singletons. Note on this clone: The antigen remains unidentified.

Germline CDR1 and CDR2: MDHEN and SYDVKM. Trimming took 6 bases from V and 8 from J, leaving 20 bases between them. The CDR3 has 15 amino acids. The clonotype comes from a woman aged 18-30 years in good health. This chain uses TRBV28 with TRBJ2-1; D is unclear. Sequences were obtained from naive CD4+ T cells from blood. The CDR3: CASSPLGLASDEQFF. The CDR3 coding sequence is TGTGCCAGCAGCCCCCTGGGTTTGGCGAGCGATGAGCAGTTCTTC.